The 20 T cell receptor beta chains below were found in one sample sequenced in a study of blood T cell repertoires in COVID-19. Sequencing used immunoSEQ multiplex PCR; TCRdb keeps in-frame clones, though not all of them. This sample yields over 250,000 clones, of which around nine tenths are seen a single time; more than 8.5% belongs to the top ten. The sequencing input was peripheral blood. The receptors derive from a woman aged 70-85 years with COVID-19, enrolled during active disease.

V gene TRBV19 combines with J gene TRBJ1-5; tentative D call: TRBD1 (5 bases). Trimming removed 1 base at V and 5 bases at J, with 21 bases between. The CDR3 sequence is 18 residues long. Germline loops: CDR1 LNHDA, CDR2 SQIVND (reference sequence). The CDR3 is CASSIAGLRAGKDQPQHF. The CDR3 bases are TGTGCCAGTAGTATAGCGGGACTCCGGGCGGGAAAGGATCAGCCCCAGCATTTT.

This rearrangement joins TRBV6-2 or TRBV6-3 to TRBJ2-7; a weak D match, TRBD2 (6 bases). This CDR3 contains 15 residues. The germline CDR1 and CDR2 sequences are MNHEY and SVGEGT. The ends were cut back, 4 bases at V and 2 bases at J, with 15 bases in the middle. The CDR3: CASSSSGTATYEQYF. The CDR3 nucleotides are TGTGCCAGCAGTTCTTCCGGGACTGCCACCTACGAGCAGTACTTC.

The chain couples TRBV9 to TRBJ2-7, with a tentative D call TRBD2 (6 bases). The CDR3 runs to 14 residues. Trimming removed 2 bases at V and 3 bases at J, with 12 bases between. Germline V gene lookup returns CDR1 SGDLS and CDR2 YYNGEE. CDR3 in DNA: TGTGCCAGCAGCGTCGCTAGCGCCGACTACGAGCAGTACTTC. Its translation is CASSVASADYEQYF.

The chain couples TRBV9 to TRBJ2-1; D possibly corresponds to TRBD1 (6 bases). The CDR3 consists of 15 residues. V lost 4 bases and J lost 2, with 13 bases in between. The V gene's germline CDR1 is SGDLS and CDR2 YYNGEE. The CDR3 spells CASSPEGHPYNEQFF. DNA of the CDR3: TGTGCCAGCAGCCCCGAGGGACACCCCTACAATGAGCAGTTCTTC.

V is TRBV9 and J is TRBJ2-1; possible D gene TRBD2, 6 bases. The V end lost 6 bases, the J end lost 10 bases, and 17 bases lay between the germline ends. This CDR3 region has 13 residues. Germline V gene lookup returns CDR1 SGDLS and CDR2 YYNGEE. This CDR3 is CASNDFGTHEQFF. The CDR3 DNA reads TGTGCCAGCAACGACTTTGGGACTCACGAGCAGTTCTTC.

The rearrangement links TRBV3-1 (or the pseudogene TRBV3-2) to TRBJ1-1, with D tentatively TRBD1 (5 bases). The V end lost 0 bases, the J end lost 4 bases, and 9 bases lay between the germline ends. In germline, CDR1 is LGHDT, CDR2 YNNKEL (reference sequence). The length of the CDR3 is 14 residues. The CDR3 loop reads CASSQDGGGTEAFF. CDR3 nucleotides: TGTGCCAGCAGCCAAGACGGGGGGGGCACTGAAGCTTTCTTT.

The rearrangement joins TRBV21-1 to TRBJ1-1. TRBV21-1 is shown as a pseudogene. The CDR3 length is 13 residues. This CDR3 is CASSKGRNTEAFF. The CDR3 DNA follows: TGTGCCAGCAGCAAGGGGAGGAACACTGAAGCTTTCTTT.

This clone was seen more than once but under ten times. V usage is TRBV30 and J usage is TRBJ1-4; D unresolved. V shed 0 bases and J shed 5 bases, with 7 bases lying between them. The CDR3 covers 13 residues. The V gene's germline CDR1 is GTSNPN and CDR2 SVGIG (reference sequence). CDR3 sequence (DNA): TGTGCCTGGAGTGTAAACCGGAATGAAAAACTGTTTTTT. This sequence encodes CAWSVNRNEKLFF.

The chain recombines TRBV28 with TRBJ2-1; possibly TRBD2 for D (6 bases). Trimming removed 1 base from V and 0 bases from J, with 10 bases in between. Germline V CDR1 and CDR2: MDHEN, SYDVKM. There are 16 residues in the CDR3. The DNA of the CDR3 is TGTGCCAGCAGTTTATTCTTTAGCGGCTCCTACAATGAGCAGTTCTTC. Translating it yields CASSLFFSGSYNEQFF.

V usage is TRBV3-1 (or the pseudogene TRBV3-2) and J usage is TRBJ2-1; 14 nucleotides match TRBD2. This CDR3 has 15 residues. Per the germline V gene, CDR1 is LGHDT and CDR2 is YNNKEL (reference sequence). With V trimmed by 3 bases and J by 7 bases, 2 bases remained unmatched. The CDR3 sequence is CASSQGLAGVNEQFF. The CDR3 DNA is TGTGCCAGCAGCCAGGGACTAGCGGGAGTTAATGAGCAGTTCTTC.

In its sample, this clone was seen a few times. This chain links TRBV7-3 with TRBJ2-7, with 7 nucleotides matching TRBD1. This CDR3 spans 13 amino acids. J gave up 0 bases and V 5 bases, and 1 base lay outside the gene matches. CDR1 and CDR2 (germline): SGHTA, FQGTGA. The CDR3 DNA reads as TGTGCCAGCAGCCGACAGGGCTCCTACGAGCAGTACTTC. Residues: CASSRQGSYEQYF.

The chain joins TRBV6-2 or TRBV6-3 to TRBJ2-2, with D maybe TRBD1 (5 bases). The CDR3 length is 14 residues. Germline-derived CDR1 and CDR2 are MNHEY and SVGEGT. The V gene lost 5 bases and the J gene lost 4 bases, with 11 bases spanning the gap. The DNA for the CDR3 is TGTGCCAGCAGTCAAGGCAGGGTCACCGGGGAGCTGTTTTTT. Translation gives CASSQGRVTGELFF.

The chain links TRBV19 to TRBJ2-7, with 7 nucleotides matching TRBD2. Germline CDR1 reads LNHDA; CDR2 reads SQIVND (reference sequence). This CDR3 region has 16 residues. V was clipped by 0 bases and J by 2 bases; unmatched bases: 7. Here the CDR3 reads CASSIEGGSGTYEQYF. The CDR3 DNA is TGTGCCAGTAGTATAGAAGGCGGGAGTGGGACCTACGAGCAGTACTTC.

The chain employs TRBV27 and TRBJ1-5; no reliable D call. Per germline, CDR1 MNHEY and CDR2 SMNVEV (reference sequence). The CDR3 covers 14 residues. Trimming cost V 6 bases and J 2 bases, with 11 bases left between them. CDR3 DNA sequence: TGTGCCAGCAGCAGGCAGGTGGGCAATCAGCCCCAGCATTTT. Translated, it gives CASSRQVGNQPQHF.

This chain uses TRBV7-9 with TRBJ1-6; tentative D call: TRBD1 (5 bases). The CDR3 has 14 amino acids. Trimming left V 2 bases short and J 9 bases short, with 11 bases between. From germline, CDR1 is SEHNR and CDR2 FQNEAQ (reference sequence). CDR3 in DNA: TGTGCCAGCAGCTTATCGGGGGACGGTTCACCCCTCCACTTT. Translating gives CASSLSGDGSPLHF.

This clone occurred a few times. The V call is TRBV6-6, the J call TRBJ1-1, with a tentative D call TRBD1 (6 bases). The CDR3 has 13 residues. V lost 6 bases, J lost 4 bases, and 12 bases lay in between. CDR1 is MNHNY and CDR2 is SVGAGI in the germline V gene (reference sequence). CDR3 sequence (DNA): TGTGCCAGCAGGAACAGGGAGGGCACTGAAGCTTTCTTT. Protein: CASRNREGTEAFF.

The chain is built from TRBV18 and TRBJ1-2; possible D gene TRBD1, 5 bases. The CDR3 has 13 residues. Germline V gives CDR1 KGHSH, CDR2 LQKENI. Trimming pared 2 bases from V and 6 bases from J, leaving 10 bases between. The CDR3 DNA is TGTGCCAGCTCACCATCGGGGGTGGATGGCTACACCTTC. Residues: CASSPSGVDGYTF.

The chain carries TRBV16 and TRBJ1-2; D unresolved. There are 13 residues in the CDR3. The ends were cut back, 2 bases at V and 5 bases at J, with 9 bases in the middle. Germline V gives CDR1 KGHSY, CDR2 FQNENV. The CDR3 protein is CASSQRGEYGYTF. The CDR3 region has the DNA TGTGCCAGCAGCCAACGGGGTGAATATGGCTACACCTTC.

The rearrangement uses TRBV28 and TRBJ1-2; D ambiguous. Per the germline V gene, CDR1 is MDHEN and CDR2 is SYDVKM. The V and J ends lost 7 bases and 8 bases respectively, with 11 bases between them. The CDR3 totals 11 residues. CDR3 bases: TGTGCCAGCACCAACCGGGTGGGCTACACCTTC. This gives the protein CASTNRVGYTF.

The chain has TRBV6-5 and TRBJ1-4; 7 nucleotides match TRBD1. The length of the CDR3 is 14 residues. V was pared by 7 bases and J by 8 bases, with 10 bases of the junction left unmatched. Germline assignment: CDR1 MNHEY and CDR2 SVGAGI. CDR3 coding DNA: TGTGCCAGCAAAGACAGGGCCGGAAGGGAAAAACTGTTTTTT. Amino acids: CASKDRAGREKLFF.